These 20 T cell receptor beta chains share one sample of origin, sequenced in a study of T cell changes during pregnancy in multiple sclerosis. Repertoires were generated with immunoSEQ multiplex PCR, while TCRdb's copy carries only in-frame clones and drops some. Of tens of thousands of clones listed, 90% to 95% were seen once; the top ten hold about 8.3%. This sample comprised CD8+ T cells from peripheral blood mononuclear cells, obtained in the third trimester of pregnancy. These receptors were obtained from a female donor with multiple sclerosis, enrolled in a pregnancy study.

The chain links TRBV29-1 to TRBJ2-5, with 7 bases that match TRBD1. CDR3 length: 13 amino acids. V dropped 7 bases and J dropped 5; count of bases not matched to a gene: 10. Germline loops: CDR1 SQVTM, CDR2 ANQGSEA. In DNA, the CDR3 is TGCAGCGGCAAGACAGGGCGGTCCGAGACCCAGTACTTC. It specifies CSGKTGRSETQYF.

The rearrangement uses TRBV10-3 and TRBJ1-2; no firm D call. Looked up from germline, CDR1 is ENHRY and CDR2 is SYGVKD. V lost 7 bases and J lost 3, with 9 bases in between. The CDR3 runs 12 residues. Here the CDR3 reads CAITGIDYGYTF. In DNA form, the CDR3 reads TGTGCCATCACCGGGATCGACTATGGCTACACCTTC.

The rearrangement uses TRBV2 and TRBJ1-4; the D gene is possibly TRBD1 (6 bases). The CDR3 totals 16 residues. V was cut by 2 bases and J by 7 bases, with 17 bases left in between. Germline CDR1 SNHLY, CDR2 FYNNEI. CDR3: CASSEPRHRVIEKLFF. In DNA, the CDR3 is TGTGCCAGCAGTGAACCCCGTCACAGGGTAATTGAAAAACTGTTTTTT.

This clone was picked up one time. The chain links TRBV11-1 to TRBJ2-2, with D perhaps matching TRBD2 (5 bases). The CDR3 is 16 residues long. V lost 5 bases and J lost 7, with 20 bases in between. CDR1 and CDR2 from the germline V gene are SGHAT and FQDESV (reference sequence). As DNA, the CDR3 is TGTGCCAGCAGCCCTTCAGGTCCCTGGGCGGGCGGGGAGCTGTTTTTT. It encodes CASSPSGPWAGGELFF.

The chain couples TRBV29-1 to TRBJ2-1; 7 nucleotides match TRBD2. CDR1 and CDR2 (germline): SQVTM, ANQGSEA. After removal of 6 bases from V and 7 bases from J, the junction contained 12 bases not matched to a gene. The CDR3 contains 14 residues. CDR3 in amino acids: CSVLAPDATNEQFF. The CDR3 region has the DNA TGCAGCGTACTAGCGCCCGATGCCACAAATGAGCAGTTCTTC.

The V call is TRBV7-2, the J call TRBJ1-1, with 7 positions matching TRBD1. This CDR3 is 15 amino acids long. J was trimmed by 0 bases and V by 5 bases; bases with no gene match: 6. Germline V lookup: CDR1 SGHTA, CDR2 FQGNSA. DNA of the CDR3: TGTGCCAGCAGCCAAATACAGGGGATGAACACTGAAGCTTTCTTT. This encodes CASSQIQGMNTEAFF.

This chain links TRBV19 with TRBJ2-1; maybe TRBD2 (6 bases). Germline V gene data show CDR1 as LNHDA and CDR2 as SQIVND (reference sequence). This CDR3 has 15 residues. The V gene lost 5 bases and the J gene lost 7 bases, with 18 bases spanning the gap. In DNA form, the CDR3 reads TGTGCCAGTAGTCTTAGCGGTTTATTAAGAAATGAGCAGTTCTTC. Protein sequence: CASSLSGLLRNEQFF.

This chain uses TRBV2 with TRBJ1-2; 10 bases match TRBD1. The CDR3 is made up of 15 amino acids. CDR1 SNHLY and CDR2 FYNNEI come from the germline V gene. The V and J ends lost 5 bases and 4 bases, in that order; junction bases with no gene match: 7. The CDR3: CASSPGTGAGYGYTF. In DNA, the CDR3 is TGTGCCAGCAGTCCCGGGACAGGGGCGGGCTATGGCTACACCTTC. The whole variable domain, filled in from reference TRBV2 and TRBJ1-2, reads EPEVTQTPSHQVTQMGQEVILRCVPISNHLYFYWYRQILGQKVEFLVSFYNNEISEKSEIFDDQFSVERPDGSNFTLKIRSTKLEDSAMYFCASSPGTGAGYGYTFGSGTRLTVV.

The rearrangement links TRBV6-5 to TRBJ1-3; weak D call: TRBD1 (5 bases). Germline CDR1 is MNHEY and CDR2 is SVGAGI. This CDR3 has 16 amino acids. The V end lost 0 bases, the J end lost 7 bases, and 16 bases lay between the germline ends. For the CDR3, the DNA is TGTGCCAGCAGTTACTCGGCAGGGCTCGGTAGGAACACCATATATTTT. As protein: CASSYSAGLGRNTIYF.

The chain couples TRBV4-2 to TRBJ2-1, with TRBD2 matching over 10 bases. Germline trimming cut 0 bases from V and 9 bases from J; bases unmatched to any gene: 17. Germline assignment: CDR1 LGHNA and CDR2 YNFKEQ. This CDR3 contains 19 residues. DNA for the CDR3: TGTGCCAGCAGCCAAGATTCGAGCGGGGGGGCCATCGGACTCGGTGAGCAGTTCTTC. Encoded protein: CASSQDSSGGAIGLGEQFF.

V is TRBV5-1 and J is TRBJ1-1, with 8 positions matching TRBD1. Germline V gene lookup returns CDR1 SGHRS and CDR2 YFSETQ. V lost 3 bases to trimming and J lost 1 base; unmatched junction nucleotides: 8. The CDR3 runs 16 residues. The CDR3 region is CASSSVMTGENTEAFF. CDR3 DNA: TGCGCCAGCAGCTCGGTAATGACAGGGGAGAACACTGAAGCTTTCTTT.

The CDR3: CASSHGRDYGYTF. The CDR3 nucleotides are TGTGCCAGCAGCCACGGCAGGGACTATGGCTACACCTTC. This sequence joins TRBV7-8 and TRBJ1-2; possible D gene TRBD1, 5 bases. This CDR3 has 13 amino acids. Germline assignment: CDR1 SGHVS and CDR2 FQNEAQ. V gave up 5 bases and J gave up 3 bases, with 10 bases separating them.

V is TRBV7-9 and J is TRBJ1-4, with TRBD1 matching over 7 bases. The CDR3 runs to 16 residues. CDR1 is SEHNR and CDR2 is FQNEAQ in the germline V gene (reference sequence). Trimming cost V 4 bases and J 6 bases; bases outside gene matches: 11. The CDR3 coding sequence is TGTGCCAGCAGCTCCACTCGGACAGGATCCCATGAAAAACTGTTTTTT. This encodes CASSSTRTGSHEKLFF.

The chain joins TRBV27 to TRBJ1-5; D may be TRBD1 (6 bases). Trimming took 6 bases from V and 6 from J, leaving 9 bases between them. The CDR3 runs to 12 residues. The V gene's germline CDR1 is MNHEY and CDR2 SMNVEV (reference sequence). This CDR3 is CASRQGLQPQHF. The CDR3 coding sequence is TGTGCCAGCAGACAGGGCCTTCAGCCCCAGCATTTT.

The rearrangement links TRBV5-8 to TRBJ2-7; no clear D. CDR1 is SGHTS, CDR2 YDEGEE, per germline. V lost 3 bases, J lost 7 bases, and 8 bases lay in between. This CDR3 has 11 residues. The CDR3 bases are TGTGCCAGCAGCTCAGGATGGGAGCAGTACTTC. This gives the protein CASSSGWEQYF.

The chain links TRBV6-4 to TRBJ1-2; TRBD1 agrees at 9 bases. Trimming at V came to 3 bases and at J to 7 bases, leaving 9 bases not matched to a gene. The CDR3 runs to 15 residues. The germline V gene has CDR1 MRHNA and CDR2 SNTAGT. In nucleotides, the CDR3 is TGTGCCAGCAGTGATACGGGACAGGGTCTCTTTGGCTACACCTTC. It specifies CASSDTGQGLFGYTF.

V usage is TRBV6-1 and J usage is TRBJ1-2, with TRBD1 identical over 7 bases. With V trimmed by 0 bases and J by 6 bases, 10 bases remained unmatched. The CDR3 extends over 16 amino acids. The germline CDR1 and CDR2 sequences are MNHNS and SASEGT. CDR3 nucleotide sequence: TGTGCCAGCAGTGAAGCGACAGGGTGGGGTGTGGATGGCTACACCTTC. Its protein is CASSEATGWGVDGYTF.

Written as DNA, the CDR3 is TGTGCCAGCAGCCAAGGACTAAGGAGCGGGGGGGTATTCACAGATACGCAGTATTTT. It yields the protein CASSQGLRSGGVFTDTQYF. The chain employs TRBV11-2 and TRBJ2-3; 10 bases line up with TRBD2. J was trimmed by 2 bases and V by 5 bases; bases with no gene match: 16. The CDR3 sequence is 19 residues long. Germline-derived CDR1 and CDR2 are SGHAT and FQNNGV.

The chain combines TRBV6-4 with TRBJ2-2; possible D gene TRBD1, 5 bases. Germline V gene lookup returns CDR1 MRHNA and CDR2 SNTAGT. V lost 0 bases, J lost 3 bases, and 11 bases lay in between. The CDR3 is 16 amino acids. CDR3 in DNA: TGTGCCAGCAGTGACTCAGGTGGGGCCGACACCGGGGAGCTGTTTTTT. This encodes CASSDSGGADTGELFF.

The chain is built from TRBV7-9 and TRBJ2-7, with D possibly matching TRBD1 (7 bases). Trimming shortened V by 5 bases and J by 6 bases, and 17 bases separated the two germline ends. CDR3 length: 14 amino acids. CDR1 is SEHNR, CDR2 FQNEAQ, per germline (reference sequence). The CDR3 DNA follows: TGTGCCAGCAGCATTGGGGGGACAGTTCCCGAGCAGTACTTC. This gives the protein CASSIGGTVPEQYF.